The 21 T cell receptor beta chains reported below all come from one sample, sequenced in a study of identifying expanded T cells in peripheral blood. Generated by immunoSEQ multiplex PCR, the TCRdb table keeps only in-frame clones and is missing some. The sample holds 95,000 to 150,000 clones, roughly 82% seen once. Input material: blood. These receptors all stem from a person between 18 and 75 years old in good health.

The CDR3 DNA sequence: TGTGCCAGCAGTTACGGGGCAGGGGGCGATCGGGATGAGCAGTTCTTC. The encoded protein is CASSYGAGGDRDEQFF. The rearrangement uses TRBV6-5 and TRBJ2-1; 8 positions agree with TRBD1. The CDR3 totals 16 residues. Per the germline V gene, CDR1 is MNHEY and CDR2 is SVGAGI. V gave up 2 bases and J gave up 8 bases; unmatched junction bases: 11.

The chain carries TRBV19 and TRBJ2-5, with D maybe TRBD1 (5 bases). Germline V CDR1 and CDR2: LNHDA, SQIVND (reference sequence). The CDR3 has 19 amino acids. Trimming pared 2 bases from V and 3 bases from J, leaving 25 bases between. CDR3 DNA sequence: TGTGCCAGTAGTATAAGGGGCCGAAACAGAGTACTCCTAGAAGAGACCCAGTACTTC. Translated, it gives CASSIRGRNRVLLEETQYF.

There are many counts of this clone. CDR3 sequence reads: CASSTRMRGNQPQHF. The CDR3 bases are TGTGCCAGTAGCACTCGGATGAGGGGCAATCAGCCCCAGCATTTT. The chain employs TRBV19 and TRBJ1-5, with D uncertain. The length of the CDR3 is 15 residues. CDR1 LNHDA and CDR2 SQIVND come from the germline V gene (reference sequence). V was pared by 6 bases and J by 2 bases, with 14 bases between.

This clone was detected a few times. The chain uses TRBV27 and TRBJ1-5; D not resolved. Looked up from germline, CDR1 is MNHEY and CDR2 is SMNVEV (reference sequence). V was shortened by 2 bases and J by 1 base, with 6 bases between the two germline ends. The CDR3 has 14 amino acids. Here the CDR3 reads CASSLRGSNQPQHF. The CDR3 region has the DNA TGTGCCAGCAGTTTACGGGGAAGCAATCAGCCCCAGCATTTT.

V usage is TRBV6-1 and J usage is TRBJ1-3; possible D gene TRBD1, 5 bases. Trimming removed 5 bases at V and 0 bases at J, with 11 bases between. The CDR3 has 15 amino acids. Germline V gene data show CDR1 as MNHNS and CDR2 as SASEGT. CDR3 amino acids: CASSRRGYSGNTIYF. CDR3 sequence (DNA): TGTGCCAGCAGTCGTAGGGGATACTCTGGAAACACCATATATTTT.

The J gene is TRBJ1-3, the V gene TRBV7-6; D unclear. The V gene lost 1 base and the J gene lost 4 bases, with 8 bases spanning the gap. This CDR3 contains 14 residues. Germline V gene data show CDR1 as SGHVS and CDR2 as FNYEAQ. CDR3 sequence reads: CASSLGFLGNTIYF. CDR3 sequence (DNA): TGTGCCAGCAGCTTAGGATTCTTGGGAAACACCATATATTTT.

This clone was seen once. The rearrangement joins TRBV4-1 to TRBJ1-3; D is ambiguous. Germline V lookup: CDR1 MGHRA, CDR2 YSYEKL. The germline V and J ends were trimmed by 4 bases and 0 bases, with 10 bases remaining between them. The CDR3 is 15 amino acids. The CDR3 is CASSRTVNSGNTIYF. In nucleotides, the CDR3 is TGCGCCAGCAGCCGGACCGTGAACTCTGGAAACACCATATATTTT.

V and J are TRBV5-8 and TRBJ1-1, with D unresolved. The CDR3 extends over 8 amino acids. Trimming took off 7 bases at V and 11 bases at J, with 6 bases between the two ends. Germline-derived CDR1 and CDR2 are SGHTS and YDEGEE. In DNA, the CDR3 is TGTGCCAGCGTGGTTGCTTTCTTT. It yields the protein CASVVAFF.

The chain employs TRBV11-2 and TRBJ1-1; TRBD1 agrees at 7 bases. The CDR3 has 13 residues. V shed 6 bases, J shed 5 bases, and the junction held 6 bases outside the gene matches. The V gene's germline CDR1 is SGHAT and CDR2 FQNNGV. In DNA form, the CDR3 reads TGTGCCAGCAGGCAACAGGGGCGTACTGAAGCTTTCTTT. Its translation: CASRQQGRTEAFF. Variable domain in full (rest from reference TRBV11-2 and TRBJ1-1): EAGVAQSPRYKIIEKRQSVAFWCNPISGHATLYWYQQILGQGPKLLIQFQNNGVVDDSQLPKDRFSAERLKGVDSTLKIQPAKLEDSAVYLCASRQQGRTEAFFGQGTRLTVV.

The rearrangement uses TRBV4-3 and TRBJ2-1; either TRBD1 or TRBD2 may fit D (6 bases each). Germline assignment: CDR1 LGHNA and CDR2 YSLEER. The CDR3 length is 19 residues. The V gene lost 1 base and the J gene lost 6 bases, with 25 bases spanning the gap. The CDR3 protein is CASSQAPPELDGGCNEQFF. In DNA form, the CDR3 reads TGCGCCAGCAGCCAAGCCCCCCCGGAGCTTGACGGGGGCTGCAATGAGCAGTTCTTC.

The chain uses TRBV6-1 and TRBJ1-5; no clear D gene. There are 16 residues in the CDR3. Germline lookup yields CDR1 MNHNS and CDR2 SASEGT. V was pared by 1 base and J by 4 bases, with 14 bases between. The CDR3 loop is CASSEVGSHQNQPQHF. DNA of the CDR3: TGTGCCAGCAGTGAAGTAGGTAGTCATCAAAATCAGCCCCAGCATTTT.

This clone was picked up a small number of times. The J gene is TRBJ1-1, the V gene TRBV5-1; D not certain. The CDR3 consists of 13 residues. Per the germline V gene, CDR1 is SGHRS and CDR2 is YFSETQ. Trimming left V 3 bases short and J 0 bases short, with 6 bases between. CDR3 in DNA: TGCGCCAGCAGCTGGCAGATGAACACTGAAGCTTTCTTT. This sequence encodes CASSWQMNTEAFF.

The chain employs TRBV7-2 and TRBJ2-3; 12 bases match TRBD2. The ends lost 1 base at V and 0 bases at J; junction bases unmatched: 8. The CDR3 consists of 19 residues. Germline lookup yields CDR1 SGHTA and CDR2 FQGNSA. The CDR3 spells CASSLEWLAGGTSTDTQYF. CDR3 DNA: TGTGCCAGCAGCTTAGAGTGGCTAGCGGGGGGGACTAGCACAGATACGCAGTATTTT. Filled out from reference TRBV7-2 and TRBJ2-3, the complete variable domain reads GAGVSQSPSNKVTEKGKDVELRCDPISGHTALYWYRQSLGQGLEFLIYFQGNSAPDKSGLPSDRFSAERTGGSVSTLTIQRTQQEDSAVYLCASSLEWLAGGTSTDTQYFGPGTRLTVL.

The chain employs TRBV5-5 and TRBJ1-6, with D hard to call. The V end lost 2 bases, the J end lost 1 base, and 16 bases lay between the germline ends. CDR1 and CDR2 (germline): SGHKS, YYEKEE (reference sequence). CDR3 length: 18 amino acids. The CDR3: CASSFNPRTGSYNSPLHF. In DNA, the CDR3 is TGTGCCAGCAGCTTCAATCCCCGGACGGGGTCCTATAATTCACCCCTCCACTTT.

This chain joins TRBV27 and TRBJ1-1, with D unresolved. Germline-derived CDR1 and CDR2 are MNHEY and SMNVEV (reference sequence). Trimming took 5 bases from V and 6 from J, leaving 25 bases between them. The CDR3 is made up of 17 amino acids. CDR3 DNA sequence: TGTGCCAGCAGTCCCTTGAATTCGGGAGAGTGGGGAGCTGAAGCTTTCTTT. As protein: CASSPLNSGEWGAEAFF.

V is TRBV10-2 and J is TRBJ1-1, with 9 bases that match TRBD1. In germline, CDR1 is WSHSY, CDR2 SAAADI. CDR3 size: 11 residues. The junction had 1 base not matched to a gene; V was cut back by 4 bases and J by 10 bases. The CDR3: CASSATGGAFF. DNA for the CDR3: TGCGCCAGCAGTGCGACAGGGGGAGCTTTCTTT.

This clone appeared once. Additional DNA sequences in this sample encode the identical CDR3. The chain has TRBV18 and TRBJ2-5; D gene ambiguous. The CDR3 consists of 12 residues. Trimming took off 3 bases at V and 2 bases at J, with 4 bases between the two ends. The germline V gene has CDR1 KGHSH and CDR2 LQKENI. The CDR3 protein is CASSPDQETQYF. The CDR3 DNA sequence: TGTGCCAGCTCACCGGATCAAGAGACCCAGTACTTC.

CDR3 sequence (DNA): TGTGCCAGCAAGGTGGGGCAGGCAGACACTGAAGCTTTCTTT. It translates to CASKVGQADTEAFF. The chain combines TRBV6-5 with TRBJ1-1, with a possible D match to TRBD1 (5 bases). Germline loops: CDR1 MNHEY, CDR2 SVGAGI. Trimming pared 7 bases from V and 3 bases from J, leaving 15 bases between. The CDR3 has 14 residues.

The chain links TRBV7-2 to TRBJ1-2, with D perhaps matching TRBD1 (5 bases). V was pared by 3 bases and J by 2 bases, with 13 bases between. The germline gives CDR1 SGHTA, CDR2 FQGNSA. This CDR3 contains 15 residues. DNA of the CDR3: TGTGCCAGCAGCTTCCCCGGGGGGGGAAACTATGGCTACACCTTC. It translates to CASSFPGGGNYGYTF. Full variable domain (rest looked up from reference TRBV7-2 and TRBJ1-2): GAGVSQSPSNKVTEKGKDVELRCDPISGHTALYWYRQSLGQGLEFLIYFQGNSAPDKSGLPSDRFSAERTGGSVSTLTIQRTQQEDSAVYLCASSFPGGGNYGYTFGSGTRLTVV.

The genes are TRBV6-5 and TRBJ1-2; 7 nucleotides match TRBD1. With 0 bases clipped from V and 4 bases from J, the junction kept 5 bases outside the gene matches. Per the germline V gene, CDR1 is MNHEY and CDR2 is SVGAGI. The CDR3 is 15 residues long. CDR3 DNA: TGTGCCAGCAGTTACTCGCCGAACAGGGGCTATGGCTACACCTTC. Protein product: CASSYSPNRGYGYTF.

Written as DNA, the CDR3 is TGTGCCACAATTCGCCCAGGGAGAGGAACTGAAGCTTTCTTT. This sequence encodes CATIRPGRGTEAFF. The chain carries TRBV7-2 and TRBJ1-1; tentative D call: TRBD1 (5 bases). V gave up 10 bases and J gave up 5 bases, with 20 bases separating them. CDR1 is SGHTA, CDR2 FQGNSA, per germline. The CDR3 extends over 14 amino acids.